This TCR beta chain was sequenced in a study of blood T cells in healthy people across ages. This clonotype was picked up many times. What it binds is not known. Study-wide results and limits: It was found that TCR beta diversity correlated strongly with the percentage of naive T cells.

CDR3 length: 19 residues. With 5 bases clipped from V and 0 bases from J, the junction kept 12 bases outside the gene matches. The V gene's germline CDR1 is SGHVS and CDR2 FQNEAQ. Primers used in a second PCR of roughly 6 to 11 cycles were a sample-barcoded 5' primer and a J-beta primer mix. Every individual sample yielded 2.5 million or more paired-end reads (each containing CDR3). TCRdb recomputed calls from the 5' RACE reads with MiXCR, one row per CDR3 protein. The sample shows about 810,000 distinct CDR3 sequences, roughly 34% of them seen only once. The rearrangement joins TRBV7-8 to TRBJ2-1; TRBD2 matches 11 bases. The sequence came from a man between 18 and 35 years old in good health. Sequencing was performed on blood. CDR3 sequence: CASSTLAGAYESSYNEQFF. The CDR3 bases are TGTGCCAGCAGCACACTAGCGGGGGCCTATGAAAGCTCCTACAATGAGCAGTTCTTC.